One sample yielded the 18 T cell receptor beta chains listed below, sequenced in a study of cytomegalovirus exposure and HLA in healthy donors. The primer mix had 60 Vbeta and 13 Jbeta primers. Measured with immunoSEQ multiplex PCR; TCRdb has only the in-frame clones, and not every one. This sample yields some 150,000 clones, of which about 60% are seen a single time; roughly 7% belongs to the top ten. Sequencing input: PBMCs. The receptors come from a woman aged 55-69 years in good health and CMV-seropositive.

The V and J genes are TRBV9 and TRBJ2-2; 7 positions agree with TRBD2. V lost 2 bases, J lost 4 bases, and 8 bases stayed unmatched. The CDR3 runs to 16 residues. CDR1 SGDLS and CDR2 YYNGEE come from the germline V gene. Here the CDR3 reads CASSVGAGAFTGELFF. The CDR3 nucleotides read TGTGCCAGCAGCGTGGGCGCGGGAGCTTTCACCGGGGAGCTGTTTTTT.

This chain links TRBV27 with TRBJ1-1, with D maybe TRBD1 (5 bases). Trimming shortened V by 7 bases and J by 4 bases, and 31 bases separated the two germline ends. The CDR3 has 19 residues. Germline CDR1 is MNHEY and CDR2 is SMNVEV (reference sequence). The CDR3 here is CASISGGWTRNQTGTEAFF. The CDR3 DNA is TGTGCCAGCATCTCCGGGGGGTGGACCAGAAATCAAACAGGCACTGAAGCTTTCTTT.

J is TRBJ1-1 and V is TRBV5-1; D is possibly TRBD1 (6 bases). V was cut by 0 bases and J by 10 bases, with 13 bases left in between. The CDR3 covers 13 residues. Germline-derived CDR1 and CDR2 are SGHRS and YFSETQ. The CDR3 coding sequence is TGCGCCAGCAGCTTGGACAGGGCGACCGGAGCTTTCTTT. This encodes CASSLDRATGAFF. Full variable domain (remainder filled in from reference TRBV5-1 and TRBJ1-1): KAGVTQTPRYLIKTRGQQVTLSCSPISGHRSVSWYQQTPGQGLQFLFEYFSETQRNKGNFPGRFSGRQFSNSRSEMNVSTLELGDSALYLCASSLDRATGAFFGQGTRLTVV.

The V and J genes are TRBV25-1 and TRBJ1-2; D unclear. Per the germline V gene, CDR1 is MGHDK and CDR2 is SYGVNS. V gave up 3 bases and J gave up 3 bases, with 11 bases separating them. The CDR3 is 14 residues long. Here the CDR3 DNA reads TGTGCCAGCAGTGAGTCTCGCGCGGACTATGGCTACACCTTC. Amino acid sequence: CASSESRADYGYTF.

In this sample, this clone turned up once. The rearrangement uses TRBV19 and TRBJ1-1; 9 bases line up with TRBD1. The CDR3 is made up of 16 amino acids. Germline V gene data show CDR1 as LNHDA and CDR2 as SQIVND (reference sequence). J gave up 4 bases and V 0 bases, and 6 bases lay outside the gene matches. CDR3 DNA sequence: TGTGCCAGTAGTATAGATCGGACAGGGGTTGTCACTGAAGCTTTCTTT. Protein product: CASSIDRTGVVTEAFF.

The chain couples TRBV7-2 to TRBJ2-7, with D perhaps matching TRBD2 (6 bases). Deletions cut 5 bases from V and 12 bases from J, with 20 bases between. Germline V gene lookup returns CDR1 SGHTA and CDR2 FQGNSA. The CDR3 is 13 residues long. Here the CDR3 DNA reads TGTGCCAGCAGCCCTCGGTCAGGGACTCGGTGGTACTTC. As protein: CASSPRSGTRWYF.

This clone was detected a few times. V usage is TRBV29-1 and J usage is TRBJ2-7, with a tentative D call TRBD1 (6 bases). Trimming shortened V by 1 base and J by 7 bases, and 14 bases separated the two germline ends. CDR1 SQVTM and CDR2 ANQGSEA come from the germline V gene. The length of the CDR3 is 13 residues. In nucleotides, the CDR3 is TGCAGCGTTGAAGGTGTTACAGGGATGGAGCAGTACTTC. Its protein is CSVEGVTGMEQYF.

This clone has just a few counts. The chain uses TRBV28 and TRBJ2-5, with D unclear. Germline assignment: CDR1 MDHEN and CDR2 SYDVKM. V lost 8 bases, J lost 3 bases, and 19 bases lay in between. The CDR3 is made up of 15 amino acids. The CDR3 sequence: CASGPSLVLEETQYF. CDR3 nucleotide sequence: TGTGCCAGCGGTCCGTCCCTAGTTTTAGAAGAGACCCAGTACTTC.

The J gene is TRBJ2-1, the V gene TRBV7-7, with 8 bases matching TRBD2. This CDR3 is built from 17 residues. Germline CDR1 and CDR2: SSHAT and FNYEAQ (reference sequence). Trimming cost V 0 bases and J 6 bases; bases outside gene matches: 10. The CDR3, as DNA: TGTGCCAGCAGCTTAGCTCCAACTAGCGGAGTCCTCAATGAGCAGTTCTTC. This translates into CASSLAPTSGVLNEQFF.

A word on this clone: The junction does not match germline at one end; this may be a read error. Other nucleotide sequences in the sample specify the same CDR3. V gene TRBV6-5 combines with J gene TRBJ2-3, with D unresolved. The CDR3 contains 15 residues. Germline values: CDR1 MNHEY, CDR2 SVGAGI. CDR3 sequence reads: CASSQWSAGTDTQYF. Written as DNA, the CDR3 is TGTGCCAGCAGTCAGTGGTCCGCTGGCACAGATACACAGTATTTT.

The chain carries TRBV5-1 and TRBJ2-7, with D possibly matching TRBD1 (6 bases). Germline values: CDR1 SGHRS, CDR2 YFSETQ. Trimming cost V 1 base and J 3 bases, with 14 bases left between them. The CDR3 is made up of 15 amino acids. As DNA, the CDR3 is TGCGCCAGCAGCTTGACAACAGGGAGCAACTACGAGCAGTACTTC. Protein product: CASSLTTGSNYEQYF.

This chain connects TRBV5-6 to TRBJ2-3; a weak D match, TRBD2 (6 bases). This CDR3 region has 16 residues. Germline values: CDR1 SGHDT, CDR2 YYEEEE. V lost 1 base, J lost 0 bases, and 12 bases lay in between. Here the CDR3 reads CASSLFGGESTDTQYF. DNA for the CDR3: TGTGCCAGCAGCTTGTTCGGCGGGGAAAGCACAGATACGCAGTATTTT.

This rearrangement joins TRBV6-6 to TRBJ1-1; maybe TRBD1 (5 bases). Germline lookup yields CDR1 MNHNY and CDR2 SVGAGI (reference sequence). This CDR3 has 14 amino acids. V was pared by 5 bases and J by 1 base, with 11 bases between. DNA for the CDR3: TGTGCCAGCAGTCTCCGGGGGTCGAACACTGAAGCTTTCTTT. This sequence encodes CASSLRGSNTEAFF.

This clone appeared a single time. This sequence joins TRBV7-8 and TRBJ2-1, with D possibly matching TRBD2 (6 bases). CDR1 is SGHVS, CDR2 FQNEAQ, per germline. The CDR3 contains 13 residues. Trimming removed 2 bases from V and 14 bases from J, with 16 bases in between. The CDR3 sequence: CASSLMVGGGEFF. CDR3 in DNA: TGTGCCAGCAGCTTAATGGTGGGAGGAGGCGAGTTCTTC. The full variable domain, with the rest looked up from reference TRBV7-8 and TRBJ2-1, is GAGVSQSPRYKVAKRGQDVALRCDPISGHVSLFWYQQALGQGPEFLTYFQNEAQLDKSGLPSDRFFAERPEGSVSTLKIQRTQQEDSAVYLCASSLMVGGGEFFGPGTRLTVL.

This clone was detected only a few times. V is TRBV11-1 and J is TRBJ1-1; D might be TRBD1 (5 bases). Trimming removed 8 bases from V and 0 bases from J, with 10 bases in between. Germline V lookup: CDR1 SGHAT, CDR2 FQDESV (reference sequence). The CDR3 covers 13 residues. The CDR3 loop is CASQGGMNTEAFF. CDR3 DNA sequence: TGTGCCAGCCAGGGCGGAATGAACACTGAAGCTTTCTTT.

The CDR3 DNA reads as TGTGCCAGTACCAGGGACACCGGGGAGCTGTTTTTT. Translation: CASTRDTGELFF. The chain couples TRBV19 to TRBJ2-2, with D tentatively TRBD1 (5 bases). Germline V gene lookup returns CDR1 LNHDA and CDR2 SQIVND (reference sequence). The CDR3 runs to 12 residues. V lost 7 bases, J lost 3 bases, and 6 bases lay in between.

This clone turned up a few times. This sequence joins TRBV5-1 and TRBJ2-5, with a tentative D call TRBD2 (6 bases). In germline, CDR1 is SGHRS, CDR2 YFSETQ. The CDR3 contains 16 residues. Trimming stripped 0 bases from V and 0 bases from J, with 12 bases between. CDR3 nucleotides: TGCGCCAGCAGCTTGGGCGTGGGGGGTTACCAAGAGACCCAGTACTTC. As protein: CASSLGVGGYQETQYF.

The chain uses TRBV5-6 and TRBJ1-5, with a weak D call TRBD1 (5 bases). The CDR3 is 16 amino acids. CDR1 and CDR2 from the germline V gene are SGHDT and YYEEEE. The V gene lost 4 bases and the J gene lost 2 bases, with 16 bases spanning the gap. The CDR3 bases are TGTGCCAGCAGCCTCACGGCGGGGGGGGGCAATCAGCCCCAGCATTTT. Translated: CASSLTAGGGNQPQHF. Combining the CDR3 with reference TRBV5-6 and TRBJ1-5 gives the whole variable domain DAGVTQSPTHLIKTRGQQVTLRCSPKSGHDTVSWYQQALGQGPQFIFQYYEEEERQRGNFPDRFSGHQFPNYSSELNVNALLLGDSALYLCASSLTAGGGNQPQHFGDGTRLSIL.